This TCR beta chain derives from a study of blood T cell repertoires in COVID-19 (dated by TCRdb to about 2020). A note on the overall study: Samples from collaborators originated in the United States, Italy and Spain and spanned both the acute and convalescent phases of COVID-19. The prospective study material was composed of cDNA or gDNA derived from T cells, B-cell-depleted T cells, or PBMCs. Where available, HLA class I and class II types were obtained from metadata supplied by the sample provider rather than from assay-based typing. The dataset comprised deeply sampled blood TCRbeta repertoires from subjects exposed to, actively infected with, or recovered from COVID-19. Samples came from the ongoing ImmuneRACE study (first 160 participants) plus 1,254 subjects from 6 global collaborators. The repertoires were released in a freely available public database meant as a resource for research on the immune response to SARS-CoV-2. Sample metadata almost always included a de-identified subject ID, COVID-19 status, age in years and sex. General study outcomes and caveats: The quantity of clinical and demographic metadata differed by source and by participant and was supplied without curation.

This clone occurred once. Its target antigen remains unknown. No qualities accompany the bases; no much larger clone lies one base away. The immunoSEQ Assay, a bias-controlled multiplex PCR, was used to amplify TCRbeta CDR3 regions from genomic DNA. As for the original processing: Within the assay, amplification of reference gene primers was used to estimate how many nucleated cells each sample contained. To quantify the absolute abundance of each unique TCRbeta CDR3 rearrangement, sequence reads were collapsed and filtered. For each sample, productive Simpson clonality was calculated as the square root of Simpson's diversity index over productive rearrangements. TCRdb obtained this table from immuneACCESS and retained in-frame rearrangements with V and J assigned. These tables miss some clones; where compared with another copy, unresolved V genes account for less than half of the shortfall, and the remainder is unexplained. D and trimming were read from the DNA, whereas the V and J calls and clone size are those reported in that table. Present in this sample are 180,000 or so clones, about 70% of which were seen just once. The ten largest clones take up roughly 8.7% of the sample.

Collaborating institutions collected whole blood in K2EDTA tubes following their own protocols. For TCRbeta analysis, collaborators shipped samples as frozen whole blood, isolated PBMCs, or DNA extracted from either of those sample types. From its cysteine to its phenylalanine, the CDR3 spans 15 amino acids. Only the CDR3 DNA stays, 45 bases, in frame from base 1. The germline V gene yields SGHRS for CDR1 and YFSETQ for CDR2. V lost 5 bases and J lost 6 bases, and the count of bases not matched to a germline gene is 13. This TCR derives from a woman aged 50 to 60 with active or convalescent COVID-19. The V and J genes are TRBV5-1 and TRBJ1-1, with 7 middle bases fitting TRBD1. Sequenced material: peripheral blood. The CDR3 loop reads CASRPGGGVESEAFF. The nucleotides read TGCGCCAGCAGACCAGGGGGAGGTGTGGAATCTGAAGCTTTCTTT.